Shown below are 11 T cell receptor beta chains from a single sample sequenced in a study of blood T cell repertoires in COVID-19. Sequencing used immunoSEQ multiplex PCR; TCRdb keeps in-frame clones, though not all of them. This sample has approximately 340,000 clones, with roughly 90% found just once. The sample taken for sequencing was PBMCs or T cells enriched from blood (not recorded which). The receptors come from a middle-aged woman who had been exposed to COVID-19.

This chain uses TRBV19 with TRBJ2-3, with D perhaps matching TRBD2 (5 bases). The CDR3 is 14 residues long. The V gene lost 7 bases and the J gene lost 4 bases, with 15 bases spanning the gap. Germline assignment: CDR1 LNHDA and CDR2 SQIVND (reference sequence). The CDR3: CASKEVTWADTQYF. CDR3 in DNA: TGTGCCAGTAAGGAGGTGACATGGGCAGATACGCAGTATTTT.

This clone came up once. The rearrangement joins TRBV6-2 or TRBV6-3 to TRBJ2-5, with TRBD2 identical over 10 bases. There are 15 residues in the CDR3. Germline trimming cut 2 bases from V and 5 bases from J; bases unmatched to any gene: 5. Germline CDR1 MNHEY, CDR2 SVGEGT. DNA of the CDR3: TGTGCCAGCAGTTACACTAGCGGGAATCGGGAGACCCAGTACTTC. Protein sequence: CASSYTSGNRETQYF.

The chain is built from TRBV6-5 and TRBJ2-5, with a tentative D call TRBD1 (6 bases). V lost 2 bases, J lost 1 base, and 8 bases lay in between. CDR3 length: 14 residues. Germline assignment: CDR1 MNHEY and CDR2 SVGAGI. CDR3 sequence reads: CASSYRDTQETQYF. DNA for the CDR3: TGTGCCAGCAGTTACCGGGACACCCAAGAGACCCAGTACTTC.

The sample holds a few counts of this clone. This chain links TRBV21-1 with TRBJ2-7; the table names TRBD1, a call not compared with the DNA. TRBV21-1 is recorded as a pseudogene. The CDR3 totals 17 residues. The CDR3 protein is CASSKASARGRFNEQYF. CDR3 nucleotide sequence: TGTGCCAGCAGCAAAGCCTCGGCCAGGGGACGGTTCAACGAGCAGTACTTC.

The rearrangement joins TRBV30 to TRBJ1-5; TRBD1 might be the D (5 bases). Per germline, CDR1 GTSNPN and CDR2 SVGIG (reference sequence). The CDR3 has 14 residues. V was cut by 1 base and J by 2 bases, with 9 bases left in between. The CDR3: CAWSAGSGNQPQHF. For the CDR3, the DNA is TGTGCCTGGAGTGCAGGGTCGGGCAATCAGCCCCAGCATTTT.

The CDR3 nucleotides are TGCGCCAGCAGCCGTGACGGCGGCGCTGAAGCTTTCTTT. Translated, it gives CASSRDGGAEAFF. This sequence joins TRBV5-1 and TRBJ1-1; D unclear. The V end was cut by 4 bases, the J end by 6 bases, with 13 bases between. This CDR3 contains 13 residues. CDR1 SGHRS and CDR2 YFSETQ come from the germline V gene.

The chain couples TRBV4-1 to TRBJ2-5; D not certain. Per germline, CDR1 MGHRA and CDR2 YSYEKL. V gave up 0 bases and J gave up 2 bases, with 7 bases separating them. This CDR3 is built from 14 residues. This CDR3 reads CASSQETIQETQYF. In DNA, the CDR3 is TGCGCCAGCAGCCAAGAAACTATACAAGAGACCCAGTACTTC.

J is TRBJ2-2 and V is TRBV5-4; a possible D gene is TRBD1 (6 bases). There are 18 residues in the CDR3. Germline V CDR1 and CDR2: SGHNT, YYREEE (reference sequence). The V and J ends lost 3 bases and 2 bases respectively, with 20 bases between them. The CDR3 DNA follows: TGTGCCAGCAGCTCCAAATATAAAGGACAGATCAACACCGGGGAGCTGTTTTTT. It translates to CASSSKYKGQINTGELFF.

The chain links TRBV30 to TRBJ2-7; TRBD1 matches at 7 bases. Trimming removed 7 bases from V and 0 bases from J; junction bases left unmatched: 3. The germline V gene has CDR1 GTSNPN and CDR2 SVGIG (reference sequence). The CDR3 loop spans 12 amino acids. The DNA of the CDR3 is TGTGCCTTCAGACAGGGCTCCTACGAGCAGTACTTC. It translates to CAFRQGSYEQYF.

This clone has a single count. The V call is TRBV18, the J call TRBJ2-7; TRBD1 agrees at 7 bases. Losses at the gene ends were 3 bases for V and 0 bases for J; bases not matched to a gene: 2. This CDR3 spans 14 amino acids. CDR1 is KGHSH, CDR2 LQKENI, per germline. CDR3 bases: TGTGCCAGCTCACCCCGGACAGGCTCCTACGAGCAGTACTTC. This gives the protein CASSPRTGSYEQYF.

The chain recombines TRBV6-6 with TRBJ1-1; D unresolved. This CDR3 comprises 16 residues. Per the germline V gene, CDR1 is MNHNY and CDR2 is SVGAGI (reference sequence). V was trimmed by 6 bases and J by 5 bases, leaving 22 bases between them. CDR3 residues: CASSSLGSKTGTEAFF. The CDR3 bases are TGTGCCAGCAGCTCTCTAGGGTCCAAGACGGGGACTGAAGCTTTCTTT.